This T cell receptor beta chain derives from a study of blood T cell repertoires in COVID-19. Sequencing used immunoSEQ multiplex PCR; TCRdb keeps in-frame clones, though not all of them. The sample has just over 250,000 clones, 91% seen once. The CDR3 totals 12 residues. The germline V and J ends were trimmed by 5 bases and 5 bases, with 9 bases remaining between them. CDR1 and CDR2 from the germline V gene are LGHDT and YNNKEL (reference sequence). The chain joins TRBV3-1 (or the pseudogene TRBV3-2) to TRBJ1-2; D is uncertain. The sample taken for sequencing was peripheral blood. The receptor's source is a person aged 18 to 29 with COVID-19, enrolled during active disease. The CDR3 coding sequence is TGTGCCAGCAGCGGCCTTTGGTATGGCTACACCTTC. Translating it yields CASSGLWYGYTF.